The clone carrying this TCR beta chain showed up many times. Its matching antigen is unknown. Each CDR3 protein is one row after TCRdb ran MiXCR on the 5' RACE reads. Of 290,000 or so distinct CDR3 sequences in the sample, 20% to 25% are singletons; the top ten hold roughly 3.6%. The data originate from a study of CD8 T cells in ankylosing spondylitis. Germline CDR1 MNHEY, CDR2 SVGAGI. The V and J ends lost 4 bases and 2 bases, in that order; junction bases with no gene match: 2. The CDR3 has 14 residues. General observations from the study: Ankylosing spondylitis blood seemed to carry a telltale TCR beta motif made of under 10 highly homologous variants. The disease-linked clones had a CD8+ phenotype and low blood frequencies.

The sequence was collected from a female donor with ankylosing spondylitis or in good health (not recorded which). Sequenced sample: blood, either unsorted or a sorted T cell fraction (not recorded which). The chain combines TRBV6-5 with TRBJ2-7, with TRBD1 identical over 10 bases. The DNA of the CDR3 is TGTGCCAGCAGTTGGACAGGGGGACCCTACGAGCAGTACTTC. Encoded protein: CASSWTGGPYEQYF.